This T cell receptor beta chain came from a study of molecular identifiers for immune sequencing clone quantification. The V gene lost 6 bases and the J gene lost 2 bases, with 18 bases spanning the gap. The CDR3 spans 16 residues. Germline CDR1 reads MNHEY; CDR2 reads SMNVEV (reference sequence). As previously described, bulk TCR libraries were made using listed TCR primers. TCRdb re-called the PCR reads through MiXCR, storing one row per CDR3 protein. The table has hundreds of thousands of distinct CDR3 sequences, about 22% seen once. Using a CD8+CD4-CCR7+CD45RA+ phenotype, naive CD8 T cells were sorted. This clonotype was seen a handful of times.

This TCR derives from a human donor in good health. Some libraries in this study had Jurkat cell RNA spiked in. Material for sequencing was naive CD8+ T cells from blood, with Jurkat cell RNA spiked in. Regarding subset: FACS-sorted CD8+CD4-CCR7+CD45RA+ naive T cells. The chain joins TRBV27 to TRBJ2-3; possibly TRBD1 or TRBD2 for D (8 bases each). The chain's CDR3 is CASSPGGGGYTDTQYF. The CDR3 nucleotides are TGTGCCAGCAGCCCAGGGGGCGGGGGGTACACAGATACGCAGTATTTT.